Listed below are T cell receptor beta chains from one sample, sequenced in a study of cytotoxic CD8 clonotypes in ibrutinib-treated CLL. TCRdb keeps only in-frame clones here, not all; method: immunoSEQ multiplex PCR. The sample shows tens of thousands of clones, less than 60% of them seen only once. This specimen consisted of PBMCs, obtained after 12 months of ibrutinib treatment. All receptors derive from a human donor with chronic lymphocytic leukemia. The CDR3 runs from the conserved cysteine through the conserved F or W. The D gene is left open where the match is weak. Clone size appears in some rows only: once, few, many, or a class for an expanded clone.

J: TRBJ1-1; V: TRBV4-2; size: NA; D: NA; DNA: TGTGCCAGCAGCCAACCGACAGGGAACACTGAAGCTTTCTTT; CDR3: CASSQPTGNTEAFF
J: TRBJ1-1; V: TRBV28; size: NA; D: NA; DNA: TGTGCCAGCAGTTTAAATCGAATTGAAGCTTTCTTT; CDR3: CASSLNRIEAFF
J: TRBJ2-5; V: TRBV6-6; size: NA; D: TRBD1; DNA: TGTGCCAGCCGAACAGGGGGGGAGACCCAGTACTTC; CDR3: CASRTGGETQYF
J: TRBJ2-5; V: TRBV7-8; size: NA; D: TRBD2; DNA: TGTGCCAGCAGCCAAGTAAGACTAGCGGGAGAATACACGGAGACCCAGTACTTC; CDR3: CASSQVRLAGEYTETQYF
J: TRBJ2-5; V: TRBV5-1; size: NA; D: TRBD2; DNA: TGCGCCAGCAGCTTGGCCCTAGCGGGAGGCCAAGAGACCCAGTACTTC; CDR3: CASSLALAGGQETQYF
J: TRBJ1-6; V: TRBV27; size: NA; D: TRBD1; DNA: TGTGCCAGCAGGTCGTGGGTCGGGGGACAGGGAAATTCACCCCTCCACTTT; CDR3: CASRSWVGGQGNSPLHF
J: TRBJ2-2; V: TRBV29-1; size: many; D: TRBD1; DNA: TGCAGCGTAGGGGGCAGGGAAGGCGGGGAGCTGTTTTTT; CDR3: CSVGGREGGELFF
J: TRBJ2-1; V: TRBV7-2; size: NA; D: NA; DNA: TGTGCCAGCAGCTTTGGACAGAATGAGCAGTTCTTC; CDR3: CASSFGQNEQFF
J: TRBJ2-2; V: TRBV5-1; size: NA; D: TRBD2; DNA: TGCGCCAGCAGCTTGGGTGCTAGCGGGACCACCGGGGAGCTGTTTTTT; CDR3: CASSLGASGTTGELFF
J: TRBJ1-5; V: TRBV6-5; size: NA; D: TRBD1; DNA: TGTGCCAGCAATACCGGGACAGCTAGCAATCAGCCCCAGCATTTT; CDR3: CASNTGTASNQPQHF
J: TRBJ1-3; V: TRBV19; size: few; D: NA; DNA: TGTGCCAGTATGACGGTTTTTGGAGTCAACTCTGGAAACACCATATATTTT; CDR3: CASMTVFGVNSGNTIYF
J: TRBJ2-2; V: TRBV9; size: NA; D: NA; DNA: TGTGCCAGCAGCGCTCACGTAGCGAACACCGGGGAGCTGTTTTTT; CDR3: CASSAHVANTGELFF
J: TRBJ2-5; V: TRBV6-1; size: NA; D: NA; DNA: TGTGCCAGCAGTGAATCACAGTTTCCCCAAGAGACCCAGTACTTC; CDR3: CASSESQFPQETQYF
J: TRBJ2-5; V: TRBV7-9; size: NA; D: NA; DNA: TGTGCCAGCAGCTTAATGGGGGAGCTTCGCGAGACCCAGTACTTC; CDR3: CASSLMGELRETQYF
J: TRBJ1-1; V: TRBV5-4; size: NA; D: TRBD1; DNA: TGTGCCAGCAGCAAGGGACAGGTTAACACTGAAGCTTTCTTT; CDR3: CASSKGQVNTEAFF
J: TRBJ2-6; V: TRBV30; size: many; D: NA; DNA: TGTGCCTGGAGTGTAGGTGGGGCCAACGTCCTGACTTTC; CDR3: CAWSVGGANVLTF
J: TRBJ1-5; V: TRBV15; size: few; D: NA; DNA: TGTGCCACCAGCAGCCAGGGGAATCAGCCCCAGCATTTT; CDR3: CATSSQGNQPQHF
J: TRBJ2-7; V: TRBV6-5; size: few; D: NA; DNA: TGTGCCAGCAGCTCCTTGGGAGAGCAGTACTTC; CDR3: CASSSLGEQYF
J: TRBJ1-1; V: TRBV28; size: many; D: NA; DNA: TGTGCCAGCAGTCTTACCCTGCGGAACACTGAAGCTTTCTTT; CDR3: CASSLTLRNTEAFF
J: TRBJ1-6; V: TRBV28; size: NA; D: NA; DNA: TGTGCCAGCAGTTTATTTAGGGGCCCAAGCTCCTATAATTCACCCCTCCACTTT; CDR3: CASSLFRGPSSYNSPLHF
J: TRBJ2-7; V: TRBV19; size: many; D: NA; DNA: TGTGCCAGTAGTAAAAGACGGGACGGCTACGAGCAGTACTTC; CDR3: CASSKRRDGYEQYF
J: TRBJ1-5; V: TRBV27; size: many; D: NA; DNA: TGTGCCAGCAGTTCCCATTCGGTCCGCCAGCCCCAGCATTTT; CDR3: CASSSHSVRQPQHF
J: TRBJ2-4; V: TRBV10-1; size: few; D: NA; DNA: TGCGCCAGCAGTGTCAGGGCTGAGGACAAAAACATTCAGTACTTC; CDR3: CASSVRAEDKNIQYF
J: TRBJ2-2; V: TRBV4-1; size: many; D: TRBD1; DNA: TGCGCCAGCAGCCAGGCGGACAGGGGGACCGGGGAGCTGTTTTTT; CDR3: CASSQADRGTGELFF
J: TRBJ1-1; V: TRBV5-1; size: NA; D: NA; DNA: TGCGCCAGCAGCTTGACGACAGGACCCACTGAAGCTTTCTTT; CDR3: CASSLTTGPTEAFF
J: TRBJ2-7; V: TRBV6-5; size: once; D: TRBD2; DNA: TGTGCCAGCTGGACTAGCGGGGGGAACCGGATGGAGCAGTACTTC; CDR3: CASWTSGGNRMEQYF
J: TRBJ2-5; V: TRBV5-1; size: NA; D: TRBD2; DNA: TGCGCCAGCCGGGGGGGCAGGGAACAAGAGACCCAGTACTTC; CDR3: CASRGGREQETQYF
J: TRBJ2-7; V: TRBV9; size: NA; D: NA; DNA: TGTGCCAGCAGCGTAGCTGTGGGAACAGGGAACTACGAGCAGTACTTC; CDR3: CASSVAVGTGNYEQYF
J: TRBJ1-4; V: TRBV19; size: NA; D: NA; DNA: TGTGCCAGTAGTATAGACGGCGAAAAACTGTTTTTT; CDR3: CASSIDGEKLFF
J: TRBJ1-1; V: TRBV18; size: few; D: NA; DNA: TGTGCCAGCTCCGGGACACTTGAAGCTTTCTTT; CDR3: CASSGTLEAFF
J: TRBJ1-1; V: TRBV18; size: many; D: NA; DNA: TGTGCCAGCTCATCTGGGGTGAACACTGAAGCTTTCTTT; CDR3: CASSSGVNTEAFF
J: TRBJ2-7; V: TRBV7-8; size: NA; D: NA; DNA: TGTGCCAGCAGCTACTCGACTGGCCGCGAGCAGTACTTC; CDR3: CASSYSTGREQYF
J: TRBJ2-1; V: TRBV28; size: many; D: TRBD2; DNA: TGTGCCACCGGGAGGAGGGCTGAGCAGTTCTTC; CDR3: CATGRRAEQFF
J: TRBJ2-2; V: TRBV4-2; size: once; D: TRBD2; DNA: TGTGCCAGCATGCCCAGCGGGAGAGGCACCGGGGAGCTGTTTTTT; CDR3: CASMPSGRGTGELFF
J: TRBJ1-6; V: TRBV7-9; size: once; D: NA; DNA: TGTGCCAGCAGCAAAGACCCCATTAATTCACCCCTCCACTTT; CDR3: CASSKDPINSPLHF
J: TRBJ2-1; V: TRBV11-1; size: NA; D: NA; DNA: TGTGCCAGCAGCCCACTGGAGCGGAGATACAATGAGCAGTTCTTC; CDR3: CASSPLERRYNEQFF
J: TRBJ1-5; V: TRBV19; size: few; D: NA; DNA: TGTGCCAGTAGTATCCTAGGGGATCAGCCCCAGCATTTT; CDR3: CASSILGDQPQHF
J: TRBJ1-1; V: TRBV7-9; size: NA; D: TRBD1; DNA: TGTGCCAGCAGCTTTCCGACAGGGGACACTGAAGCTTTCTTT; CDR3: CASSFPTGDTEAFF
J: TRBJ1-1; V: TRBV6-1; size: NA; D: NA; DNA: TGTGCCAGCAGTGAGCGAATACGGAACACTGAAGCTTTCTTT; CDR3: CASSERIRNTEAFF
J: TRBJ2-7; V: TRBV4-1; size: NA; D: NA; DNA: TGCGCCAGCAGCCAAGTGGGGAGGTACGAGCAGTACTTC; CDR3: CASSQVGRYEQYF
J: TRBJ1-2; V: TRBV10-2; size: few; D: TRBD1; DNA: TGCGCCAGCAGTGCAGACAGGGTCTCTGGCTACACCTTC; CDR3: CASSADRVSGYTF
J: TRBJ1-1; V: TRBV6-1; size: NA; D: TRBD1; DNA: TGTGCCAGCAGCTATACAGGGGGCGTAGCTTTCTTT; CDR3: CASSYTGGVAFF
J: TRBJ1-2; V: TRBV2; size: many; D: TRBD1; DNA: TGTGCCAGCAGTGAACAGGACAGGGGAGTAGACGGCTACACCTTC; CDR3: CASSEQDRGVDGYTF
J: TRBJ2-2; V: TRBV5-4; size: NA; D: NA; DNA: TGTGCCAGCAGCTTACCCGCTGGGACCGGGGAGCTGTTTTTT; CDR3: CASSLPAGTGELFF
J: TRBJ1-1; V: TRBV28; size: NA; D: NA; DNA: TGTGCCAGCAGTTTAAGTCGTCGCGGCAGGGTAGATTGGGACACTGAAGCTTTCTTT; CDR3: CASSLSRRGRVDWDTEAFF
J: TRBJ1-6; V: TRBV4-1; size: NA; D: NA; DNA: TGCGCCAGCAGCCTTTTTCGACCTCAGAACCTGCTTAATTCACCCCTCCACTTT; CDR3: CASSLFRPQNLLNSPLHF
J: TRBJ2-7; V: TRBV7-2; size: NA; D: TRBD2; DNA: TGTGCCAGCAGCTTTACCGGGACTAGAGGGTACGAGCAGTACTTC; CDR3: CASSFTGTRGYEQYF
J: TRBJ1-6; V: TRBV21-1; size: few; D: NA; DNA: TGTGCCAGCACCTCCCCCAGGGGCCACTCCTATAATTCACCCCTCCACTTT; CDR3: CASTSPRGHSYNSPLHF
J: TRBJ1-1; V: TRBV29-1; size: NA; D: TRBD1; DNA: TGCAGCGTTGAGAGGACCGGGACAGTAAGATACACTGAAGCTTTCTTT; CDR3: CSVERTGTVRYTEAFF
J: TRBJ2-2; V: TRBV5-1; size: NA; D: NA; DNA: TGCGCCAGCAGCTTGAGGACGGGCGACACCGGGGAGCTGTTTTTT; CDR3: CASSLRTGDTGELFF
J: TRBJ1-4; V: TRBV19; size: few; D: NA; DNA: TGTGCCAGTAGGGCAGTTGAAAAACTGTTTTTT; CDR3: CASRAVEKLFF
J: TRBJ1-5; V: TRBV6-5; size: NA; D: NA; DNA: TGTGCCAGCAGCTTGACAGTAAATAGCAATCAGCCCCAGCATTTT; CDR3: CASSLTVNSNQPQHF
J: TRBJ1-2; V: TRBV14; size: NA; D: TRBD1; DNA: TGTGCCAGCAGCCTTTACAGGGGGGGTGGCTACACCTTC; CDR3: CASSLYRGGGYTF
J: TRBJ2-7; V: TRBV7-9; size: NA; D: TRBD1; DNA: TGTGCCAGCAGCCGTGGACAGGGTACGGGGGAGCAGTACTTC; CDR3: CASSRGQGTGEQYF
J: TRBJ2-2; V: TRBV18; size: few; D: NA; DNA: TGTGCCAGCTCATCAACGGGCGGGGAGCTGTTTTTT; CDR3: CASSSTGGELFF
J: TRBJ2-1; V: TRBV2; size: few; D: TRBD2; DNA: TGTGCCAGCAGTGTATCGGTAGCGGGAGCGGGAAATAATGAGCAGTTCTTC; CDR3: CASSVSVAGAGNNEQFF
J: TRBJ2-2; V: TRBV2; size: NA; D: TRBD1; DNA: TGTGCCAGCAGTTGGACAGGGTACACCGGGGAGCTGTTTTTT; CDR3: CASSWTGYTGELFF
J: TRBJ2-3; V: TRBV10-2; size: NA; D: NA; DNA: TGCGCCAGCAGTGAATATCTCTACAGGGAGGTCACAGATACGCAGTATTTT; CDR3: CASSEYLYREVTDTQYF
J: TRBJ2-7; V: TRBV5-1; size: NA; D: NA; DNA: TGCGCCAGCAGCTTCCAGGAGCGGGCCGCCTACGAGCAGTACTTC; CDR3: CASSFQERAAYEQYF